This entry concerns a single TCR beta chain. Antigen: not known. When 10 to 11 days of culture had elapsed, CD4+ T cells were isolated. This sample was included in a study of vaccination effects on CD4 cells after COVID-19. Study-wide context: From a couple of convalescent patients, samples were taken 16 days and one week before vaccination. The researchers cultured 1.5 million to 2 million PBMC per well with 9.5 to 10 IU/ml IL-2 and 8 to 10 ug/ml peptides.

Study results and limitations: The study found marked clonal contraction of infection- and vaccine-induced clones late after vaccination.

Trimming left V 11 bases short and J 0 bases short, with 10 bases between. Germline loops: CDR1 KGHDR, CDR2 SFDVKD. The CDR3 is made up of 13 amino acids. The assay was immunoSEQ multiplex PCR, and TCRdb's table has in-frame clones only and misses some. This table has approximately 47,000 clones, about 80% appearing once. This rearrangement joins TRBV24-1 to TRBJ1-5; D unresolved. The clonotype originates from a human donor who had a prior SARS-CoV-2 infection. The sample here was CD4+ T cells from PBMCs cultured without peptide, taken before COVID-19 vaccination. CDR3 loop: CAIQAHSNQPQHF. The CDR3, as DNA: TGTGCCATTCAAGCACATAGCAATCAGCCCCAGCATTTT.